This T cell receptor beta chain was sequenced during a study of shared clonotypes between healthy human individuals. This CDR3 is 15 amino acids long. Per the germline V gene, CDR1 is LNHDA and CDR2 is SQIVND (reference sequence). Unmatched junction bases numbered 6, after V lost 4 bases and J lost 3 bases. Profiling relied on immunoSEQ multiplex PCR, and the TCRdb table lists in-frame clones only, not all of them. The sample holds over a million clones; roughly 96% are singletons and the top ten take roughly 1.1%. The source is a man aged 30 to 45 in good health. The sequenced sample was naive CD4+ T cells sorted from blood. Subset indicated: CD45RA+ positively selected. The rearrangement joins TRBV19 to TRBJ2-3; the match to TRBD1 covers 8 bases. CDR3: CASSSGQGGTDTQYF. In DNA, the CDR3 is TGTGCCAGTAGTAGCGGACAGGGTGGGACAGATACGCAGTATTTT.